This T cell receptor beta chain was observed in a study of blood T cells in healthy people across ages. Looked up from germline, CDR1 is SGHRS and CDR2 is YFSETQ. Germline trimming cut 2 bases from V and 0 bases from J; bases unmatched to any gene: 5. The CDR3 extends over 15 amino acids. Donor samples were obtained from healthy Caucasian individuals from Russia, aged 6 to 90. Staff drew 9 to 10 milliliters of peripheral blood from each donor. Study findings and constraints: Donors of long life had a larger count of naive CD4+ cells and greater diversity than aged donors.

In regard to this clonotype: The target antigen is unknown.

A second PCR of roughly 6 to 12 cycles used a sample-barcoded 5' primer and a J-beta primer mix. MiXCR, applied by TCRdb to the 5' RACE reads, yields one record per CDR3 protein. The table has approximately 600,000 distinct CDR3 sequences, roughly 53% seen once; the top ten hold approximately 40%. The sample consisted of blood. The chain joins TRBV5-1 to TRBJ2-7, with TRBD1 matching 7 bases. The clonotype was recovered from a man between 60 and 75 years old in good health. CDR3 amino acids: CASSFGTVPSYEQYF. CDR3 nucleotide sequence: TGCGCCAGCAGCTTCGGGACAGTTCCCTCCTACGAGCAGTACTTC.